This TCR beta chain was recorded in a study of cytomegalovirus exposure and HLA in healthy donors. The CDR3 contains 12 residues. The V gene's germline CDR1 is SEHNR and CDR2 FQNEAQ (reference sequence). The PCR employed 60 Vbeta primers together with 13 Jbeta primers. Profiling relied on immunoSEQ multiplex PCR, and the TCRdb table lists in-frame clones only, not all of them. The table lists roughly 120,000 clones, 75% of them singletons, with roughly 3% in the top ten. A remark on this clone: The germline gene is not matched at one end of the junction; a read error may be the cause.

The sequence was obtained from a woman in her thirties or forties in good health and CMV-seropositive. This rearrangement joins TRBV7-9 to TRBJ1-2; D is ambiguous. Sequencing was carried out using PBMCs. The CDR3 sequence is CASSLEGGGYTF. The CDR3 DNA is TGTGCCAGCAGTTTAGAAGGAGGAGGCTACACCTTC.